These 13 T cell receptor beta chains share one sample of origin, sequenced in a study of vaccination and CD4 T cells after COVID-19. The Oncomine TCR Beta short-read assay was applied to DNA of cultured CD4+ T cells. A single record per CDR3 protein comes from TCRdb applying MiXCR to the PCR reads. Among approximately 15,000 distinct CDR3 sequences, roughly half were seen once, and the ten largest hold around 13%. What these receptors recognize is not known. Treatment meaning: approximately 9-day PBMC culture with coronavirus spike peptide pools or control peptides (ViraFEST assay). Specimen: CD4+ T cells from blood, cultured in vitro. These receptors all come from a human donor who had recovered from COVID-19.

Only a few counts were recorded for this clonotype. The chain carries TRBV20-1 and TRBJ2-5; 10 bases are a match to TRBD2. The trim removed 0 bases at V and 2 bases at J, leaving 6 bases unmatched. The CDR3 sequence is 16 residues long. CDR1 DFQATT and CDR2 SNEGSKA come from the germline V gene (reference sequence). CDR3 residues: CSARDGLAAVQETQYF. In DNA, the CDR3 is TGCAGTGCTAGAGACGGACTAGCGGCGGTACAAGAGACCCAGTACTTC.

V gene TRBV7-2 combines with J gene TRBJ2-4; TRBD2 aligns across 10 bases. The ends lost 6 bases at V and 8 bases at J; junction bases unmatched: 10. CDR3 length: 15 amino acids. Germline V lookup: CDR1 SGHTA, CDR2 FQGNSA. The CDR3: CASSAASGSIYIQYF. The DNA of the CDR3 is TGTGCCAGCAGTGCCGCTAGCGGGAGTATATACATTCAGTACTTC.

V gene TRBV20-1 combines with J gene TRBJ1-1, with D possibly TRBD1 on 5 matching bases. Between the trimmed V and J ends, which lost 7 bases and 1 base, there was a span of 16 bases. This CDR3 is built from 14 residues. Looked up from germline, CDR1 is DFQATT and CDR2 is SNEGSKA (reference sequence). The CDR3 sequence is CSVPSEGRNTEAFF. CDR3 sequence (DNA): TGCAGTGTCCCGTCTGAGGGGCGGAACACTGAAGCTTTCTTT.

The V and J genes are TRBV5-4 and TRBJ1-2, with 7 bases fitting TRBD1. CDR1 is SGHNT, CDR2 YYREEE, per germline (reference sequence). This CDR3 is 14 amino acids long. V lost 4 bases and J lost 8; bases outside the gene matches: 11. CDR3 region: CASSPPDRVRGYTF. CDR3 DNA sequence: TGTGCCAGCAGCCCCCCCGACAGGGTGCGAGGCTACACCTTC.

The chain is built from TRBV5-1 and TRBJ2-2; 7 bases are a match to TRBD1. This CDR3 is built from 15 residues. Per germline, CDR1 SGHRS and CDR2 YFSETQ. With 4 bases clipped from V and 6 bases from J, the junction kept 9 bases outside the gene matches. CDR3 residues: CASSPDRVAAGELFF. As DNA, the CDR3 is TGCGCCAGCAGCCCTGACAGGGTTGCGGCCGGGGAGCTGTTTTTT.

The rearrangement uses TRBV7-9 and TRBJ1-1; D is possibly TRBD1 (6 bases). Trimming shortened V by 3 bases and J by 4 bases, and 12 bases separated the two germline ends. The CDR3 extends over 14 amino acids. In germline, CDR1 is SEHNR, CDR2 FQNEAQ (reference sequence). The CDR3 nucleotides read TGTGCCAGCAGCTTCGGGGGGCCGAGCACTGAAGCTTTCTTT. This sequence encodes CASSFGGPSTEAFF.

This chain uses TRBV5-5 with TRBJ2-7, with 13 nucleotides matching TRBD2. CDR1 is SGHKS, CDR2 YYEKEE, per germline (reference sequence). This CDR3 comprises 16 residues. The trim removed 3 bases at V and 6 bases at J, leaving 9 bases unmatched. The CDR3, as DNA: TGTGCCAGCAGCTCTGGGACTAGCGGGGCCCTCGGCGAGCAGTACTTC. It codes for CASSSGTSGALGEQYF.

This chain links TRBV11-2 with TRBJ1-2; D is uncertain. Germline V lookup: CDR1 SGHAT, CDR2 FQNNGV. This CDR3 contains 13 residues. Between the trimmed V and J ends, which lost 4 bases and 3 bases, there was a span of 9 bases. The CDR3, as DNA: TGTGCCAGCAGCTCAGCGGCCCACTATGGCTACACCTTC. Translated, it gives CASSSAAHYGYTF.

This chain joins TRBV7-2 and TRBJ1-2; TRBD1 matches at 8 bases. Trimming at V came to 5 bases and at J to 8 bases, leaving 10 bases not matched to a gene. This CDR3 has 14 residues. Germline CDR1 and CDR2: SGHTA and FQGNSA. This CDR3 is CASSPRYRDRGYTF. DNA for the CDR3: TGTGCCAGCAGCCCGCGTTACAGGGACAGGGGCTACACCTTC.

This clonotype was detected only a few times. V gene TRBV7-2 combines with J gene TRBJ1-2; 10 nucleotides line up with TRBD1. The CDR3 totals 14 residues. Trimming at V came to 1 base and at J to 8 bases, leaving 4 bases not matched to a gene. Germline CDR1 is SGHTA and CDR2 is FQGNSA. The CDR3 here is CASSLGDRGGGYTF. As DNA, the CDR3 is TGTGCCAGCAGCTTAGGGGACAGGGGAGGAGGCTACACCTTC.

This clonotype was found a few times. The rearrangement joins TRBV11-1 to TRBJ2-7, with 10 bases that match TRBD1. CDR1 and CDR2 from the germline V gene are SGHAT and FQDESV (reference sequence). The CDR3 length is 16 residues. V lost 5 bases and J lost 3; bases outside the gene matches: 10. The CDR3 DNA sequence: TGTGCCAGCAGCCCCACGACAGGGGGCGGCTTCTACGAGCAGTACTTC. This translates into CASSPTTGGGFYEQYF. Full variable domain (remainder filled in from reference TRBV11-1 and TRBJ2-7): EAEVAQSPRYKITEKSQAVAFWCDPISGHATLYWYRQILGQGPELLVQFQDESVVDDSQLPKDRFSAERLKGVDSTLKIQPAELGDSAMYLCASSPTTGGGFYEQYFGPGTRLTVT.

This CDR3 is CSAPDKWSSGYTF. For the CDR3, the DNA is TGCAGTGCTCCCGATAAATGGTCCAGTGGCTACACCTTC. The V and J genes are TRBV20-1 and TRBJ1-2; D is undetermined. The CDR3 has 13 amino acids. Per the germline V gene, CDR1 is DFQATT and CDR2 is SNEGSKA (reference sequence). The ends were cut back, 5 bases at V and 7 bases at J, with 17 bases in the middle.

The chain uses TRBV11-2 and TRBJ1-1; weak D call: TRBD1 (5 bases). Between the trimmed V and J ends, which lost 5 bases and 1 base, there was a span of 20 bases. Germline CDR1 is SGHAT and CDR2 is FQNNGV. This CDR3 region has 17 residues. The CDR3, as DNA: TGTGCCAGCAGCCTTAGGGGCGCCAGGGCGGCGAACACTGAAGCTTTCTTT. Its translation: CASSLRGARAANTEAFF.